This section outlines one TCR beta chain sequence together with its context. The data stem from a study of blood T cell repertoires in COVID-19. Study-wide context: The United States, Italy and Spain were the sources of the acute and convalescent COVID-19 samples. T cells, B-cell-depleted T cells, or PBMCs supplied cDNA or gDNA.

In the authors' workflow: Nucleated cell number was recorded as an estimate derived from reference gene primer amplification. Method: immunoSEQ multiplex PCR; TCRdb's copy keeps in-frame clones and lacks some. From that table come the V and J calls and clone size; the DNA was used to work out D and trimming. The data show about 40,000 clones, approximately 85% seen once. This CDR3 comprises 12 residues. The V end was cut by 8 bases, the J end by 4 bases, with 11 bases between. Germline values: CDR1 MNHNY, CDR2 SVGAGI (reference sequence). The TCR sequence derives from a human donor in a cohort sampled during active COVID-19. This rearrangement joins TRBV6-6 to TRBJ1-1; TRBD1 is a possible D gene (5 bases). Sequencing was done on a sample of peripheral blood. The CDR3 nucleotides read TGTGCCAGCTGTGGCGGGGCCACTGAAGCTTTCTTT. Its protein is CASCGGATEAFF.